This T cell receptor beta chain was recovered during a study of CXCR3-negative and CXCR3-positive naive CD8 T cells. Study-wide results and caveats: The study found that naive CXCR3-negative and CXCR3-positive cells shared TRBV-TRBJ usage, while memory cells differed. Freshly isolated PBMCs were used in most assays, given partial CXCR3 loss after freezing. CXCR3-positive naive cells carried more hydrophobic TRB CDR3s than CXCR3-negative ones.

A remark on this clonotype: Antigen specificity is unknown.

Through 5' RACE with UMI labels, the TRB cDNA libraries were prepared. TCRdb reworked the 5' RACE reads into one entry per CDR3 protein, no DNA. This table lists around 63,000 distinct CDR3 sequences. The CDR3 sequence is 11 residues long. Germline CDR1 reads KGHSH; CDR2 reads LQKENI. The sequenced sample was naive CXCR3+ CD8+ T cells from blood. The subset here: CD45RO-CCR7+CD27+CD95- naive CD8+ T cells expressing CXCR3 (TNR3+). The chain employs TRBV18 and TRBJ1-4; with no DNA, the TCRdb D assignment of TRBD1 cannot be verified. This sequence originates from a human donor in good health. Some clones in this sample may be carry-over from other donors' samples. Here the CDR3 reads CASSRDEELFF.